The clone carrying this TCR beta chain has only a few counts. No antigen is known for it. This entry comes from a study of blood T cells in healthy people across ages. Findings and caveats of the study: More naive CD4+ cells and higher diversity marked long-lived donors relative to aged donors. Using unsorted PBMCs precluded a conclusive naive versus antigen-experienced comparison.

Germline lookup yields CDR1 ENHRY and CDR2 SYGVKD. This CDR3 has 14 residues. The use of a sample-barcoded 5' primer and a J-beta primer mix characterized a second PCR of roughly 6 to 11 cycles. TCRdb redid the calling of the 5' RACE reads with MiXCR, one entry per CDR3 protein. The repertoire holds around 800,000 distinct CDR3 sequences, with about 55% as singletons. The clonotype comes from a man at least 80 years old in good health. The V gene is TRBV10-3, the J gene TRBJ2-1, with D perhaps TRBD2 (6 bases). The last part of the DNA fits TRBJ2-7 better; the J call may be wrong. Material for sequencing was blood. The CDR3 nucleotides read TGTGCCATCAGTGCGGGTAGCGGCCTAGTGGAGCAGTACTTC. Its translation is CAISAGSGLVEQYF.